These 20 T cell receptor beta chains were sequenced from one sample in a study of T cells in Graves' hyperthyroidism and ophthalmopathy. Amplified TCR beta CDR3 regions derived from RNA transcripts. A set of HTBI primers served as the primers for a first-round RT-PCR of the TCR CDR3. TCRdb called the multiplex PCR reads again in MiXCR, with one record for every CDR3 protein. Here the sample spans around 700,000 distinct CDR3 sequences, approximately 36% being singletons. Material for sequencing was blood. The receptors originated from a woman aged 40 to 55 with Graves' hyperthyroidism.

This clonotype has a count of ten or more. V is TRBV10-3 and J is TRBJ2-6; the D gene is possibly TRBD1 (5 bases). The V gene's germline CDR1 is ENHRY and CDR2 SYGVKD. V dropped 7 bases and J dropped 0 bases, with 13 bases sitting between them. CDR3 length: 16 amino acids. The DNA of the CDR3 is TGTGCCATCACACCAGGGCAAAACTCTGGGGCCAACGTCCTGACTTTC. Translated: CAITPGQNSGANVLTF.

J is TRBJ1-3 and V is TRBV3-1, with D uncertain. From germline, CDR1 is LGHDT and CDR2 YNNKEL (reference sequence). The germline V and J ends were trimmed by 2 bases and 0 bases, with 11 bases remaining between them. The CDR3 is 16 residues long. The CDR3 coding sequence is TGTGCCAGCAGCCAAACAGCCGCGAGCTCTGGAAACACCATATATTTT. It translates to CASSQTAASSGNTIYF.

V is TRBV20-1 and J is TRBJ1-1; D not resolved. CDR1 DFQATT and CDR2 SNEGSKA come from the germline V gene (reference sequence). The CDR3 has 13 residues. With 5 bases removed from V and 1 base from J, the gap between germline ends came to 11 bases. The CDR3 protein is CSAPLDGNTEAFF. The CDR3 bases are TGCAGTGCTCCCCTGGACGGGAACACTGAAGCTTTCTTT.

The rearrangement uses TRBV28 and TRBJ1-3; weak D call: TRBD1 (5 bases). The CDR3 contains 14 residues. V dropped 3 bases and J dropped 5 bases, with 11 bases sitting between them. Germline V gene sequence: CDR1 MDHEN, CDR2 SYDVKM. The CDR3 loop is CASSFSDTRNTIYF. The CDR3 DNA reads TGTGCCAGCAGTTTTTCGGACACTAGAAACACCATATATTTT.

This clonotype showed up many times. The J gene is TRBJ1-1, the V gene TRBV10-1; no definite D call. Germline V lookup: CDR1 WNHNN, CDR2 SYGVQD (reference sequence). Trimming cost V 3 bases and J 1 base, with 12 bases left between them. The CDR3 runs to 15 residues. The chain's CDR3 is CASSDRRATNTEAFF. The CDR3 DNA sequence: TGCGCCAGCAGTGATCGGCGGGCAACGAACACTGAAGCTTTCTTT.

This clonotype was observed once. At one boundary the junction diverges from the germline segment, which might be a read error. The chain combines TRBV7-3 with TRBJ2-5; 8 positions agree with TRBD1. This CDR3 comprises 14 residues. Germline CDR1 is SGHTA and CDR2 is FQGTGA. This chain's CDR3 is CASSLGTGNNEQSF. DNA of the CDR3: TGTGCCAGCAGCTTAGGGACAGGCAACAATGAGCAGTCCTTC.

The J gene is TRBJ1-1, the V gene TRBV4-3; 7 positions match TRBD1. J gave up 4 bases and V 0 bases, and 5 bases lay outside the gene matches. The germline gives CDR1 LGHNA, CDR2 YSLEER. The CDR3 is made up of 15 amino acids. As DNA, the CDR3 is TGCGCCAGCAGCCAAGATCGGACAGGTAGCACTGAAGCTTTCTTT. It encodes CASSQDRTGSTEAFF.

V usage is TRBV5-4 and J usage is TRBJ1-2; D call uncertain. Trimming stripped 6 bases from V and 4 bases from J, with 4 bases between. This CDR3 is built from 10 residues. Germline V gene lookup returns CDR1 SGHNT and CDR2 YYREEE (reference sequence). This CDR3 reads CASTGYGYTF. CDR3 DNA: TGTGCCAGCACCGGCTATGGCTACACCTTC. Full variable domain (rest looked up from reference TRBV5-4 and TRBJ1-2): ETGVTQSPTHLIKTRGQQVTLRCSSQSGHNTVSWYQQALGQGPQFIFQYYREEENGRGNFPPRFSGLQFPNYSSELNVNALELDDSALYLCASTGYGYTFGSGTRLTVV.

The genes are TRBV6-1 and TRBJ1-5; D may be TRBD1 (5 bases). Trimming left V 8 bases short and J 1 base short, with 12 bases between. Germline CDR1 MNHNS, CDR2 SASEGT. The CDR3 is 14 residues long. The chain's CDR3 is CASVGGGSNQPQHF. For the CDR3, the DNA is TGTGCCAGCGTGGGGGGTGGGAGCAATCAGCCCCAGCATTTT.

In its sample, this clonotype was seen many times. The CDR3: CASSILGGQGSNSPLHF. CDR3 nucleotide sequence: TGTGCCAGCAGTATACTCGGGGGACAGGGCAGTAATTCACCCCTCCACTTT. The chain uses TRBV7-9 and TRBJ1-6, with 9 bases aligning to TRBD1. Germline V gene sequence: CDR1 SEHNR, CDR2 FQNEAQ (reference sequence). The trim removed 6 bases at V and 6 bases at J, leaving 12 bases unmatched. The CDR3 has 17 residues.

This chain connects TRBV6-2 or TRBV6-3 to TRBJ2-7; 8 bases are a match to TRBD1. Germline V CDR1 and CDR2: MNHEY, SVGEGT. The ends lost 10 bases at V and 1 base at J; junction bases unmatched: 21. The CDR3 spans 18 residues. The CDR3 loop reads CANSFRTGLNYTSYEQYF. The CDR3 DNA sequence: TGTGCCAACTCCTTCAGGACAGGGCTTAACTATACTTCCTACGAGCAGTACTTC.

This clonotype has ten or more counts. The chain uses TRBV29-1 and TRBJ1-2; D may be TRBD1 (6 bases). CDR1 and CDR2 (germline): SQVTM, ANQGSEA. Trimming shortened V by 3 bases and J by 4 bases, and 15 bases separated the two germline ends. The CDR3 spans 14 residues. CDR3 in amino acids: CSVDSAGAIYGYTF. As DNA, the CDR3 is TGCAGCGTTGACTCTGCGGGGGCGATCTATGGCTACACCTTC.

This clonotype occurred many times. The CDR3 coding sequence is TGTGCCATCATGAGGGTTTTCGGCACAGGAGAAAGCTACGAGCAGTACTTC. Protein product: CAIMRVFGTGESYEQYF. This sequence joins TRBV10-3 and TRBJ2-7; D may match TRBD1 or TRBD2 (5 bases each). Germline CDR1 reads ENHRY; CDR2 reads SYGVKD. The CDR3 is 17 residues long. V was pared by 7 bases and J by 3 bases, with 25 bases between.

V usage is TRBV4-1 and J usage is TRBJ1-1, with D tentatively TRBD1 (5 bases). Germline CDR1 is MGHRA and CDR2 is YSYEKL. Trimming stripped 4 bases from V and 4 bases from J, with 16 bases between. The CDR3 is 15 amino acids. This CDR3 is CASSRGGEGGTEAFF. CDR3 coding DNA: TGCGCCAGCAGCCGGGGCGGGGAGGGAGGCACTGAAGCTTTCTTT.

The chain has TRBV14 and TRBJ1-1; perhaps TRBD1 as D (6 bases). The germline V and J ends were trimmed by 4 bases and 2 bases, with 14 bases remaining between them. Per germline, CDR1 SGHDN and CDR2 FVKESK. CDR3 length: 15 residues. The DNA of the CDR3 is TGTGCCAGCAGCCCTATGGACAGAATTAACACTGAAGCTTTCTTT. Translated, it gives CASSPMDRINTEAFF.

This clonotype was seen a handful of times. The chain joins TRBV2 to TRBJ1-5, with D perhaps TRBD1 (6 bases). Trimming took 6 bases from V and 7 from J, leaving 19 bases between them. CDR1 and CDR2 from the germline V gene are SNHLY and FYNNEI. CDR3 length: 15 residues. The CDR3: CASSQEGTFRQPQHF. CDR3 bases: TGTGCCAGCAGCCAAGAAGGGACATTTCGACAGCCCCAGCATTTT.

This sequence joins TRBV7-2 and TRBJ2-7, with 9 bases aligning to TRBD2. The trim removed 9 bases at V and 7 bases at J, leaving 10 bases unmatched. The CDR3 contains 13 residues. Germline V gene data show CDR1 as SGHTA and CDR2 as FQGNSA. CDR3 nucleotides: TGTGCCAGTAGCGGGAGAAACTACAATGAGCAGTACTTC. It specifies CASSGRNYNEQYF.

This clonotype was seen at least ten times. The V call is TRBV7-8, the J call TRBJ1-5; maybe TRBD1 (5 bases). V lost 1 base to trimming and J lost 7 bases, with 11 bases between them. CDR1 and CDR2 from the germline V gene are SGHVS and FQNEAQ. The CDR3 spans 14 residues. CDR3 DNA: TGTGCCAGCAGCTTAGGAATGGAGGGGCAGCCCCAGCATTTT. Amino acids: CASSLGMEGQPQHF. The full variable domain, with the rest looked up from reference TRBV7-8 and TRBJ1-5, is GAGVSQSPRYKVAKRGQDVALRCDPISGHVSLFWYQQALGQGPEFLTYFQNEAQLDKSGLPSDRFFAERPEGSVSTLKIQRTQQEDSAVYLCASSLGMEGQPQHFGDGTRLSIL.

This chain uses TRBV19 with TRBJ1-1; TRBD1 might be the D (6 bases). CDR1 is LNHDA, CDR2 SQIVND, per germline (reference sequence). Trimming took off 5 bases at V and 2 bases at J, with 15 bases between the two ends. CDR3 length: 15 residues. The CDR3 loop is CASSVNRVGNTEAFF. Written as DNA, the CDR3 is TGTGCCAGTAGTGTAAACAGGGTGGGAAACACTGAAGCTTTCTTT.

For this clonotype: As the CDR3 is not closed by the conserved phenylalanine or tryptophan, this likely results from a read error. This chain joins TRBV6-6 and TRBJ1-1, with no clear D. The V end was cut by 6 bases, the J end by 3 bases, with 14 bases between. The CDR3 covers 14 residues. Germline V CDR1 and CDR2: MNHNY, SVGAGI (reference sequence). CDR3 bases: TGTGCCAGCAGGTACCCCGAGGAGTACACTGAAGCTTTCTCT. Encoded protein: CASRYPEEYTEAFS.